Presented here are 27 T cell receptor beta chains from one specimen sequenced in a study of T-cell memory formation after mild COVID-19. One entry per CDR3 protein results from TCRdb running MiXCR on the 5' RACE reads. This sample has around 200,000 distinct CDR3 sequences, with 20% to 25% found just once. Material for sequencing was PBMCs or a T cell subset sorted from them (not recorded which). All receptors derive from an adult woman who had mild COVID-19 (a few samples of this study predate the infection). Cell type and time point are not known.

This clonotype has a handful of counts. This chain uses TRBV4-2 with TRBJ2-7, with a possible D match to TRBD2 (6 bases). V lost 4 bases and J 4 bases, leaving 17 bases between the germline ends. The CDR3 has 15 residues. Germline V lookup: CDR1 LGHNA, CDR2 YNFKEQ. The CDR3 loop reads CASSRDGLARYEQYF. In nucleotides, the CDR3 is TGTGCCAGCAGCCGAGACGGGCTAGCGAGGTACGAGCAGTACTTC.

The CDR3 DNA is TGCAGTGCTAGGACTAGTCAAACCTACGAGCAGTACTTC. Its translation is CSARTSQTYEQYF. The chain employs TRBV20-1 and TRBJ2-7, with D perhaps matching TRBD2 (6 bases). This CDR3 is 13 amino acids long. V was clipped by 3 bases and J by 2 bases, with 11 bases between them. The germline V gene has CDR1 DFQATT and CDR2 SNEGSKA (reference sequence).

In this sample, this clonotype turned up once. The V and J genes are TRBV21-1 and TRBJ1-4. TRBV21-1 is termed a pseudogene. The length of the CDR3 is 17 residues. This CDR3 reads CASSKGGGSATNEKLFF. DNA of the CDR3: TGTGCCAGCAGCAAAGGAGGAGGATCTGCTACTAATGAAAAACTGTTTTTT.

This clonotype was counted between two and nine times. V and J are TRBV7-6 and TRBJ1-3, with D unclear. V lost 1 base and J 4 bases, leaving 5 bases between the germline ends. In germline, CDR1 is SGHVS, CDR2 FNYEAQ. CDR3 length: 13 amino acids. In nucleotides, the CDR3 is TGTGCCAGCAGCTTAGAGGAGGGAAACACCATATATTTT. Its protein product is CASSLEEGNTIYF.

This clonotype has just a few counts. The CDR3 DNA follows: TGTGCCAGCAGTCCCTGGGCAGGGGCCCCCTACAATGAGCAGTTCTTC. Translating it yields CASSPWAGAPYNEQFF. This sequence joins TRBV12-3 or TRBV12-4 and TRBJ2-1; D is perhaps TRBD1 (6 bases). V lost 5 bases and J 2 bases, leaving 16 bases between the germline ends. The CDR3 is 16 residues long.

This clonotype was seen more than once but under ten times. The chain has TRBV19 and TRBJ2-2; perhaps TRBD1 as D (6 bases). The CDR3 sequence is 17 residues long. Germline loops: CDR1 LNHDA, CDR2 SQIVND (reference sequence). The germline V and J ends were trimmed by 0 bases and 0 bases, with 11 bases remaining between them. The chain's CDR3 is CASSIDPGVPNTGELFF. CDR3 bases: TGTGCCAGTAGTATAGATCCAGGGGTTCCGAACACCGGGGAGCTGTTTTTT.

V and J are TRBV7-6 and TRBJ2-7; TRBD1 might be the D (6 bases). CDR3 length equals 13 residues. Germline CDR1 and CDR2: SGHVS and FNYEAQ. The V end was cut by 7 bases, the J end by 3 bases, with 13 bases between. This CDR3 is CASNPGHSYEQYF. CDR3 bases: TGTGCCAGCAATCCGGGACACAGCTACGAGCAGTACTTC.

The CDR3 DNA sequence: TGTGCCAGCAGCTTAGGGGACATTAGCAATCAGCCCCAGCATTTT. Its protein is CASSLGDISNQPQHF. This sequence joins TRBV5-6 and TRBJ1-5, with D tentatively TRBD1 (6 bases). The ends were cut back, 2 bases at V and 0 bases at J, with 9 bases in the middle. The length of the CDR3 is 15 residues. Germline CDR1 SGHDT, CDR2 YYEEEE.

The chain links TRBV7-9 to TRBJ2-7; D perhaps matches TRBD1 (5 bases). Trimming removed 5 bases at V and 4 bases at J, with 18 bases between. Germline V gene sequence: CDR1 SEHNR, CDR2 FQNEAQ (reference sequence). This CDR3 has 15 residues. The CDR3 bases are TGTGCCAGCAGCGGGGCCCCGGATAGAGTATACGAGCAGTACTTC. Protein: CASSGAPDRVYEQYF.

This clonotype was counted a few times. This sequence joins TRBV6-6 and TRBJ2-1; D may correspond to TRBD1 or TRBD2 (5 bases each). This CDR3 region has 14 residues. Germline lookup yields CDR1 MNHNY and CDR2 SVGAGI (reference sequence). Trimming stripped 5 bases from V and 12 bases from J, with 20 bases between. CDR3 sequence reads: CASSPRDGLGVQFF. As DNA, the CDR3 is TGTGCCAGCAGTCCCCGGGACGGCTTAGGAGTGCAGTTCTTC.

This chain uses TRBV27 with TRBJ2-7; D is possibly TRBD1 (6 bases). Per the germline V gene, CDR1 is MNHEY and CDR2 is SMNVEV (reference sequence). The CDR3 is 14 amino acids. The V gene lost 7 bases and the J gene lost 4 bases, with 17 bases spanning the gap. Here the CDR3 reads CASKTGSRWYEQYF. The CDR3 DNA sequence: TGTGCCAGCAAAACAGGGTCCAGGTGGTACGAGCAGTACTTC.

This sequence joins TRBV24-1 and TRBJ2-3; tentative D call: TRBD2 (6 bases). This CDR3 is 13 amino acids long. Trimming pared 8 bases from V and 4 bases from J, leaving 12 bases between. Germline-derived CDR1 and CDR2 are KGHDR and SFDVKD. CDR3 sequence (DNA): TGTGCCACCATTGGGGGGAGCGCAGATACGCAGTATTTT. Protein sequence: CATIGGSADTQYF.

This clonotype has a handful of counts. The V gene is TRBV5-1, the J gene TRBJ2-5; 11 nucleotides align to TRBD1. This CDR3 is 14 amino acids long. Per the germline V gene, CDR1 is SGHRS and CDR2 is YFSETQ. The V segment lost 4 bases and the J segment 4 bases; nucleotides outside the gene matches: 3. The CDR3 sequence is CASSLGTGGETQYF. The DNA of the CDR3 is TGCGCCAGCAGCCTAGGGACAGGGGGAGAGACCCAGTACTTC.

The V and J genes are TRBV20-1 and TRBJ2-7, with 9 bases that match TRBD2. The ends lost 5 bases at V and 3 bases at J; junction bases unmatched: 14. Germline loops: CDR1 DFQATT, CDR2 SNEGSKA (reference sequence). The CDR3 contains 16 residues. CDR3 region: CSAASTLGLAYYEQYF. The CDR3, as DNA: TGCAGTGCTGCCTCCACCTTGGGACTAGCCTACTACGAGCAGTACTTC.

This clonotype has a handful of counts. This chain uses TRBV27 with TRBJ2-5; TRBD2 matches 7 bases. V dropped 8 bases and J dropped 1; count of bases not matched to a gene: 4. Germline V CDR1 and CDR2: MNHEY, SMNVEV (reference sequence). This CDR3 has 13 residues. The CDR3 reads CASGSGVQETQYF. Here the CDR3 DNA reads TGTGCCAGCGGGAGCGGGGTCCAAGAGACCCAGTACTTC.

This clonotype was detected a few times. CDR3 protein: CSARKADSYEQYF. CDR3 sequence (DNA): TGCAGTGCTAGAAAAGCGGATTCCTACGAGCAGTACTTC. The V and J genes are TRBV20-1 and TRBJ2-7; perhaps TRBD2 as D (5 bases). This CDR3 comprises 13 residues. Trimming took 2 bases from V and 1 from J, leaving 9 bases between them. The germline CDR1 and CDR2 sequences are DFQATT and SNEGSKA (reference sequence).

V and J are TRBV5-5 and TRBJ1-5; 10 positions match TRBD1. The junction had 14 bases not matched to a gene; V was cut back by 2 bases and J by 6 bases. Germline CDR1 is SGHKS and CDR2 is YYEKEE (reference sequence). This CDR3 contains 18 residues. CDR3 nucleotides: TGTGCCAGCAGCTTAATGGACATGACAGGGGGCAGGCTTCAGCCCCAGCATTTT. Amino acids: CASSLMDMTGGRLQPQHF.

The chain couples TRBV6-2 or TRBV6-3 to TRBJ2-2; TRBD2 agrees at 8 bases. Germline V gene sequence: CDR1 MNHEY, CDR2 SVGEGT. Trimming removed 6 bases from V and 4 bases from J; junction bases left unmatched: 19. The CDR3 totals 19 residues. The CDR3 loop is CASSRSSGPWVSGTGELFF. The CDR3 DNA reads as TGTGCCAGCAGCCGCTCTAGCGGGCCATGGGTGTCGGGCACCGGGGAGCTGTTTTTT.

This clonotype was picked up a small number of times. The rearrangement joins TRBV9 to TRBJ1-3, with a possible D match to TRBD1 (5 bases). Per the germline V gene, CDR1 is SGDLS and CDR2 is YYNGEE. V was clipped by 5 bases and J by 2 bases, with 11 bases between them. The CDR3 loop spans 14 amino acids. The CDR3 nucleotides read TGTGCCAGCAGTGAGCGGGGGACTGGAAACACCATATATTTT. It translates to CASSERGTGNTIYF.

V is TRBV11-1 and J is TRBJ2-7, with TRBD1 matching 7 bases. Germline-derived CDR1 and CDR2 are SGHAT and FQDESV (reference sequence). The CDR3 length is 15 residues. Unmatched junction bases numbered 7, after V lost 0 bases and J lost 5 bases. The CDR3 protein is CASSLASGQGDEQYF. Here the CDR3 DNA reads TGTGCCAGCAGCTTAGCCTCGGGTCAGGGGGACGAGCAGTACTTC.

CDR3 sequence (DNA): TGCAGTGCTAGGCACCTGGCGGGGAACCCTCTCGAGCAGTACTTC. This translates into CSARHLAGNPLEQYF. The rearrangement joins TRBV20-1 to TRBJ2-7, with D possibly TRBD2 on 6 matching bases. The CDR3 loop spans 15 amino acids. From germline, CDR1 is DFQATT and CDR2 SNEGSKA (reference sequence). V lost 3 bases and J 6 bases, leaving 21 bases between the germline ends.

There are a few counts of this clonotype. The gene calls are TRBV4-3 and TRBJ2-3, with 9 bases identical to TRBD2. CDR3 length equals 15 residues. With V trimmed by 0 bases and J by 9 bases, 7 bases remained unmatched. Germline V gene data show CDR1 as LGHNA and CDR2 as YSLEER. CDR3 in amino acids: CASSQDQASGMTQYF. DNA for the CDR3: TGCGCCAGCAGCCAAGATCAGGCTAGCGGGATGACGCAGTATTTT.

The chain recombines TRBV29-1 with TRBJ1-1, with D possibly TRBD1 on 5 matching bases. The CDR3 is made up of 16 amino acids. V dropped 3 bases and J dropped 1 base, with 18 bases sitting between them. From germline, CDR1 is SQVTM and CDR2 ANQGSEA. In nucleotides, the CDR3 is TGCAGCGTTGAGGGGCTGTTAGGTCCTCAGAACACTGAAGCTTTCTTT. Amino acids: CSVEGLLGPQNTEAFF.

The chain combines TRBV12-3 or TRBV12-4 with TRBJ1-1; 7 bases line up with TRBD1. The CDR3 extends over 14 amino acids. V lost 5 bases, J lost 11 bases, and 14 bases stayed unmatched. CDR3 loop: CASSEFRQGFRAFF. The DNA of the CDR3 is TGTGCCAGCAGTGAGTTCCGACAGGGATTTCGGGCTTTCTTT.

This clonotype was observed a few times. V usage is TRBV5-1 and J usage is TRBJ1-4; D is unclear. There are 16 residues in the CDR3. Trimming stripped 4 bases from V and 5 bases from J, with 18 bases between. CDR1 is SGHRS and CDR2 is YFSETQ in the germline V gene. The DNA of the CDR3 is TGCGCCAGCAGCGCGGACGGGAAAGGAAGAAATGAAAAACTGTTTTTT. Amino acids: CASSADGKGRNEKLFF.

The V call is TRBV7-9, the J call TRBJ2-3; D perhaps matches TRBD2 (6 bases). This CDR3 has 18 amino acids. Germline-derived CDR1 and CDR2 are SEHNR and FQNEAQ (reference sequence). Trimming shortened V by 4 bases and J by 1 base, and 21 bases separated the two germline ends. CDR3: CASSSSSLETGGTDTQYF. As DNA, the CDR3 is TGTGCCAGCAGCTCGAGTAGCCTGGAGACGGGGGGCACAGATACGCAGTATTTT. Full variable domain (missing parts from reference TRBV7-9 and TRBJ2-3): DTGVSQNPRHKITKRGQNVTFRCDPISEHNRLYWYRQTLGQGPEFLTYFQNEAQLEKSRLLSDRFSAERPKGSFSTLEIQRTEQGDSAMYLCASSSSSLETGGTDTQYFGPGTRLTVL.

This clonotype turned up a few times. The chain recombines TRBV9 with TRBJ2-1; 8 bases fit TRBD2. Per germline, CDR1 SGDLS and CDR2 YYNGEE. This CDR3 has 12 residues. The V and J ends lost 3 bases and 13 bases, in that order; junction bases with no gene match: 6. The CDR3, as DNA: TGTGCCAGCAGCGGCCATAGCGGGGAACAGTTCTTC. It yields the protein CASSGHSGEQFF.